This T cell receptor beta chain was sequenced in a study of blood T cell repertoires in COVID-19. Overall study context: PBMCs, B-cell-depleted T cells, or T cells provided the cDNA or gDNA that made up the material.

The table came from immunoSEQ multiplex PCR; TCRdb's copy has only in-frame clones and leaves some out. Of over 250,000 clones in the sample, 75% to 90% were seen once. The V end was cut by 8 bases, the J end by 4 bases, with 11 bases between. The CDR3 is 12 residues long. During active infection, Seattle patients enrolled and were then monitored through disease. This sequence joins TRBV12-3 or TRBV12-4 and TRBJ1-1, with D perhaps matching TRBD1 (5 bases). Sequencing was done on a sample of peripheral blood. The clonotype originates from a woman in her seventies with COVID-19, enrolled during active disease. The CDR3 here is CASGAGFTEAFF. The DNA of the CDR3 is TGTGCCAGCGGGGCGGGGTTCACTGAAGCTTTCTTT.